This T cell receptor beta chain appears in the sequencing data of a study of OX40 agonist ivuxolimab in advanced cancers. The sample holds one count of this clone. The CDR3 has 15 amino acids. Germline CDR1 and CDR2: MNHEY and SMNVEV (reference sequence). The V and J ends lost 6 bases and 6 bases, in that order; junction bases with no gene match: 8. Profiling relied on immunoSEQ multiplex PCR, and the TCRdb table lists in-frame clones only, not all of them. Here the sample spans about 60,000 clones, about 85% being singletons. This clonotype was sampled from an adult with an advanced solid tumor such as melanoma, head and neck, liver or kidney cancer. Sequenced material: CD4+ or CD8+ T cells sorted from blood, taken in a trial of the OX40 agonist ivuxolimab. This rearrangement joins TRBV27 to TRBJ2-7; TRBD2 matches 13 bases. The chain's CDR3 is CASRSRLAGGGEQYF. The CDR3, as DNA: TGTGCCAGCAGGAGCCGACTAGCGGGAGGAGGCGAGCAGTACTTC.